The 32 T cell receptor beta chains below all came from one sample that was sequenced in a study of shared clonotypes between healthy human individuals. The table came from immunoSEQ multiplex PCR; TCRdb's copy has only in-frame clones and leaves some out. This sample has about 2.3 million clones, with just under 95% found just once. Input material: naive CD4+ T cells from PBMCs. Specified subset: CD45RA+ positively selected. Source of these receptors: a young man in good health. Some clones in this sample may be carry-over from other donors' samples.

The V gene is TRBV15, the J gene TRBJ2-4; the D gene is possibly TRBD2 (6 bases). CDR1 is LNHNV, CDR2 YYDKDF, per germline (reference sequence). The CDR3 has 14 amino acids. The V and J ends lost 1 base and 9 bases respectively, with 13 bases between them. CDR3 in amino acids: CATSRGGEGSIQYF. CDR3 in DNA: TGTGCCACCAGCAGAGGGGGGGAAGGGAGCATTCAGTACTTC.

The chain joins TRBV7-9 to TRBJ2-3, with 7 bases matching TRBD2. Germline assignment: CDR1 SEHNR and CDR2 FQNEAQ (reference sequence). Trimming cost V 0 bases and J 4 bases; bases outside gene matches: 10. There are 17 residues in the CDR3. The CDR3 is CASSLATRESGADTQYF. As DNA, the CDR3 is TGTGCCAGCAGCTTAGCAACGCGGGAGTCGGGAGCAGATACGCAGTATTTT.

The V call is TRBV5-1, the J call TRBJ1-4; D is perhaps TRBD1 (6 bases). This CDR3 has 15 residues. The ends were cut back, 0 bases at V and 7 bases at J, with 13 bases in the middle. Germline V gives CDR1 SGHRS, CDR2 YFSETQ. The CDR3 sequence: CASSLERGAGEKLFF. The CDR3 DNA reads TGCGCCAGCAGCTTGGAACGGGGGGCTGGTGAAAAACTGTTTTTT.

The CDR3 protein is CATRGASGNTIYF. The CDR3 nucleotides read TGTGCCACCCGGGGGGCATCTGGAAACACCATATATTTT. The V gene is TRBV25-1, the J gene TRBJ1-3; weak D call: TRBD1 (6 bases). Looked up from germline, CDR1 is MGHDK and CDR2 is SYGVNS. Trimming shortened V by 10 bases and J by 1 base, and 11 bases separated the two germline ends. The CDR3 has 13 residues.

V usage is TRBV5-1 and J usage is TRBJ2-3; 9 bases are a match to TRBD2. The CDR3 is made up of 16 amino acids. CDR1 and CDR2 from the germline V gene are SGHRS and YFSETQ. V was pared by 0 bases and J by 3 bases, with 5 bases of the junction left unmatched. In DNA, the CDR3 is TGCGCCAGCAGCTTGGAAATAGCGGGAGAGACAGATACGCAGTATTTT. Translation: CASSLEIAGETDTQYF.

CDR3 amino acids: CASSEGHNQPQHF. The CDR3 region has the DNA TGTGCCAGCAGTGAGGGACATAATCAGCCCCAGCATTTT. The V call is TRBV25-1, the J call TRBJ1-5; the D gene is possibly TRBD1 (6 bases). CDR1 and CDR2 (germline): MGHDK, SYGVNS. The length of the CDR3 is 13 residues. Trimming took off 3 bases at V and 4 bases at J, with 7 bases between the two ends.

The chain recombines TRBV30 with TRBJ2-2, with D perhaps matching TRBD1 or TRBD2 (5 bases each). Germline-derived CDR1 and CDR2 are GTSNPN and SVGIG (reference sequence). V lost 0 bases and J lost 5, with 13 bases in between. This CDR3 spans 15 amino acids. CDR3 residues: CAWSVGGARTGELFF. CDR3 coding DNA: TGTGCCTGGAGTGTTGGGGGAGCAAGGACCGGGGAGCTGTTTTTT.

V and J are TRBV29-1 and TRBJ2-7, with 8 positions matching TRBD2. Germline assignment: CDR1 SQVTM and CDR2 ANQGSEA. CDR3 length: 14 amino acids. V was clipped by 3 bases and J by 6 bases; unmatched bases: 10. Here the CDR3 DNA reads TGCAGCGTTGACCCCGGGAGGGGGGGAATCGAGCAGTACTTC. This encodes CSVDPGRGGIEQYF.

The chain recombines TRBV5-1 with TRBJ2-7, with D possibly being TRBD2 (6 bases). The CDR3 is 16 residues long. Germline CDR1 SGHRS, CDR2 YFSETQ. Trimming took 0 bases from V and 7 from J, leaving 20 bases between them. In DNA form, the CDR3 reads TGCGCCAGCAGCTTGGCATCATCAGCGGACTATCTAGAGCAGTACTTC. This encodes CASSLASSADYLEQYF.

This rearrangement joins TRBV5-1 to TRBJ1-1; possible D gene TRBD1, 5 bases. The CDR3 has 13 residues. Germline V gene data show CDR1 as SGHRS and CDR2 as YFSETQ. The V end lost 4 bases, the J end lost 2 bases, and 9 bases lay between the germline ends. The CDR3 reads CASSTDSNTEAFF. For the CDR3, the DNA is TGCGCCAGCAGCACAGACAGCAACACTGAAGCTTTCTTT.

The chain uses TRBV18 and TRBJ2-2, with D perhaps matching TRBD2 (5 bases). The V and J ends lost 3 bases and 4 bases respectively, with 18 bases between them. Germline CDR1 reads KGHSH; CDR2 reads LQKENI. This CDR3 spans 17 amino acids. CDR3 in amino acids: CASSPPGKGVGTGELFF. DNA for the CDR3: TGTGCCAGCTCACCTCCGGGGAAGGGTGTTGGCACCGGGGAGCTGTTTTTT. Full variable domain (missing parts from reference TRBV18 and TRBJ2-2): NAGVMQNPRHLVRRRGQEARLRCSPMKGHSHVYWYRQLPEEGLKFMVYLQKENIIDESGMPKERFSAEFPKEGPSILRIQQVVRGDSAAYFCASSPPGKGVGTGELFFGEGSRLTVL.

Concerning this clone itself: This CDR3 is also generated by other DNA sequences in the sample. This chain uses TRBV14 with TRBJ1-1; no definite D call. With 0 bases removed from V and 4 bases from J, the gap between germline ends came to 6 bases. The CDR3 contains 13 residues. CDR1 SGHDN and CDR2 FVKESK come from the germline V gene. The CDR3 region has the DNA TGTGCCAGCAGCCAAGATCTGGTCACTGAAGCTTTCTTT. Translated, it gives CASSQDLVTEAFF.

The rearrangement links TRBV5-1 to TRBJ2-6; D not resolved. Trimming removed 4 bases at V and 3 bases at J, with 8 bases between. Germline CDR1 SGHRS, CDR2 YFSETQ. CDR3 length: 14 amino acids. Written as DNA, the CDR3 is TGCGCCAGCAGCCCGAGGTTTGGGGCCAACGTCCTGACTTTC. This gives the protein CASSPRFGANVLTF. The full variable domain, with the rest looked up from reference TRBV5-1 and TRBJ2-6, is KAGVTQTPRYLIKTRGQQVTLSCSPISGHRSVSWYQQTPGQGLQFLFEYFSETQRNKGNFPGRFSGRQFSNSRSEMNVSTLELGDSALYLCASSPRFGANVLTFGAGSRLTVL.

V usage is TRBV19 and J usage is TRBJ1-5; no firm D call. The CDR3 spans 13 residues. With 6 bases removed from V and 0 bases from J, the gap between germline ends came to 6 bases. Germline lookup yields CDR1 LNHDA and CDR2 SQIVND (reference sequence). The CDR3 region is CASRGFSNQPQHF. The CDR3 bases are TGTGCCAGTAGAGGGTTTAGCAATCAGCCCCAGCATTTT.

The chain couples TRBV6-5 to TRBJ2-3, with 8 bases identical to TRBD2. The CDR3 covers 14 residues. V was pared by 7 bases and J by 4 bases, with 7 bases of the junction left unmatched. The germline V gene has CDR1 MNHEY and CDR2 SVGAGI. CDR3 in DNA: TGTGCCAGCATTAGCGGGAACCCCCCAGATACGCAGTATTTT. Protein: CASISGNPPDTQYF.

J is TRBJ2-5 and V is TRBV18, with D perhaps assigned TRBD1 or TRBD2 (5 bases each). Germline CDR1 and CDR2: KGHSH and LQKENI. The CDR3 runs to 13 residues. Trimming took 8 bases from V and 1 from J, leaving 11 bases between them. Here the CDR3 DNA reads TGTGCCAGCACGGGGACGGTCCAAGAGACCCAGTACTTC. Its protein is CASTGTVQETQYF.

The chain is built from TRBV18 and TRBJ1-1; 11 nucleotides agree with TRBD1. Losses at the gene ends were 2 bases for V and 1 base for J; bases not matched to a gene: 6. The CDR3 sequence is 17 residues long. Germline values: CDR1 KGHSH, CDR2 LQKENI. The CDR3 here is CASSPTPGTGGNTEAFF. The CDR3 bases are TGTGCCAGCTCACCAACTCCAGGGACAGGGGGGAACACTGAAGCTTTCTTT.

The chain has TRBV4-1 and TRBJ2-7; perhaps TRBD1 as D (6 bases). Germline V gene lookup returns CDR1 MGHRA and CDR2 YSYEKL. The CDR3 length is 15 residues. Trimming shortened V by 3 bases and J by 0 bases, and 12 bases separated the two germline ends. The CDR3 DNA follows: TGCGCCAGCAGCCACGGGACAAACCCCTCCTACGAGCAGTACTTC. It is translated as CASSHGTNPSYEQYF.

J is TRBJ1-5 and V is TRBV19; D is possibly TRBD1 (6 bases). The CDR3 spans 15 residues. Trimming removed 2 bases at V and 5 bases at J, with 13 bases between. CDR1 is LNHDA and CDR2 is SQIVND in the germline V gene (reference sequence). Here the CDR3 reads CASSISRGRYQPQHF. CDR3 in DNA: TGTGCCAGTAGTATAAGCAGGGGCCGTTATCAGCCCCAGCATTTT.

This clone was seen only a few times. The chain recombines TRBV2 with TRBJ1-5, with D perhaps matching TRBD1 (5 bases). The germline gives CDR1 SNHLY, CDR2 FYNNEI. The CDR3 totals 16 residues. The V end was cut by 0 bases, the J end by 2 bases, with 11 bases between. Here the CDR3 reads CASSEARGVGNQPQHF. In nucleotides, the CDR3 is TGTGCCAGCAGTGAAGCTAGAGGGGTAGGCAATCAGCCCCAGCATTTT.

V is TRBV5-4 and J is TRBJ1-1; a possible D gene is TRBD1 (5 bases). CDR1 SGHNT and CDR2 YYREEE come from the germline V gene (reference sequence). V lost 4 bases and J 1 base, leaving 20 bases between the germline ends. This CDR3 contains 17 residues. The CDR3: CASSGGRGSFTNTEAFF. CDR3 nucleotide sequence: TGTGCCAGCAGCGGCGGAAGGGGCAGCTTTACGAACACTGAAGCTTTCTTT.

The chain uses TRBV5-1 and TRBJ2-3; D may match TRBD1 or TRBD2 (5 bases each). Germline V gene data show CDR1 as SGHRS and CDR2 as YFSETQ. V was shortened by 4 bases and J by 4 bases, with 13 bases between the two germline ends. This CDR3 comprises 14 residues. The CDR3 region is CASSPGPISDTQYF. The CDR3 bases are TGCGCCAGCAGCCCGGGACCTATATCAGATACGCAGTATTTT.

The chain combines TRBV30 with TRBJ1-4, with a tentative D call TRBD1 (6 bases). This CDR3 has 17 residues. The V end was cut by 1 base, the J end by 3 bases, with 18 bases between. Germline assignment: CDR1 GTSNPN and CDR2 SVGIG (reference sequence). CDR3 residues: CAWSDRVRGAANEKLFF. CDR3 DNA sequence: TGTGCCTGGAGTGACAGGGTTCGTGGGGCGGCTAATGAAAAACTGTTTTTT.

Details on this clone: Other DNA sequences from this sample encode an identical CDR3 as well. This rearrangement joins TRBV5-6 to TRBJ2-1; no firm D call. Trimming removed 0 bases from V and 7 bases from J, with 8 bases in between. Germline values: CDR1 SGHDT, CDR2 YYEEEE. The CDR3 is 13 residues long. The CDR3 bases are TGTGCCAGCAGCTTGGTTGGCTCTAATGAGCAGTTCTTC. This codes for CASSLVGSNEQFF. Based on the CDR3 plus reference TRBV5-6 and TRBJ2-1, the full variable domain is DAGVTQSPTHLIKTRGQQVTLRCSPKSGHDTVSWYQQALGQGPQFIFQYYEEEERQRGNFPDRFSGHQFPNYSSELNVNALLLGDSALYLCASSLVGSNEQFFGPGTRLTVL.

This clone was picked up a small number of times. Other DNA sequences in this sample translate to the same CDR3. V usage is TRBV18 and J usage is TRBJ2-7; D perhaps matches TRBD2 (5 bases). Germline V gene data show CDR1 as KGHSH and CDR2 as LQKENI. V was cut by 0 bases and J by 4 bases, with 7 bases left in between. The CDR3 runs 13 residues. CDR3 region: CASSPPGGYEQYF. CDR3 nucleotides: TGTGCCAGCTCACCACCCGGCGGGTACGAGCAGTACTTC.

The CDR3 spells CASRRPWTDYNEQFF. In nucleotides, the CDR3 is TGTGCCAGCAGGAGACCTTGGACGGACTACAATGAGCAGTTCTTC. The chain employs TRBV2 and TRBJ2-1; D not certain. V lost 6 bases to trimming and J lost 3 bases, with 15 bases between them. Germline V gene lookup returns CDR1 SNHLY and CDR2 FYNNEI. This CDR3 spans 15 amino acids.

The gene calls are TRBV11-2 and TRBJ2-5, with TRBD1 identical over 8 bases. V lost 2 bases, J lost 5 bases, and 7 bases stayed unmatched. Germline CDR1 is SGHAT and CDR2 is FQNNGV. This CDR3 spans 15 amino acids. DNA for the CDR3: TGTGCCAGCAGCTTACAGGGGGCTTGGGGGGAGACCCAGTACTTC. Translating it yields CASSLQGAWGETQYF.

The chain employs TRBV27 and TRBJ2-7, with 9 bases fitting TRBD2. The CDR3 has 17 amino acids. Germline values: CDR1 MNHEY, CDR2 SMNVEV (reference sequence). Trimming removed 5 bases from V and 4 bases from J; junction bases left unmatched: 15. The CDR3 coding sequence is TGTGCCAGCAGTCAGAGCTTAGGCGGGAGGGGTCGGTACGAGCAGTACTTC. This translates into CASSQSLGGRGRYEQYF.

The genes are TRBV12-5 and TRBJ2-1, with D possibly matching TRBD2 (5 bases). Germline loops: CDR1 LGHNT, CDR2 FRNRAP. CDR3 length equals 13 residues. V lost 0 bases and J lost 9, with 9 bases in between. The CDR3 region is CASGLVLVGEQFF. The CDR3 nucleotides are TGTGCTAGTGGTTTGGTACTAGTAGGTGAGCAGTTCTTC.

This clone appeared a single time. This chain connects TRBV28 to TRBJ1-5; 8 bases line up with TRBD1. CDR1 and CDR2 from the germline V gene are MDHEN and SYDVKM. The CDR3 loop spans 19 amino acids. The junction had 20 bases not matched to a gene; V was cut back by 8 bases and J by 2 bases. The DNA of the CDR3 is TGTGCCAGCTATCACTTTGTGAGTCAGGGGGCGCGAGGCAATCAGCCCCAGCATTTT. Amino acids: CASYHFVSQGARGNQPQHF.

The gene calls are TRBV2 and TRBJ2-2, with D possibly matching TRBD2 (6 bases). V was pared by 7 bases and J by 4 bases, with 13 bases between. Germline-derived CDR1 and CDR2 are SNHLY and FYNNEI. There are 14 residues in the CDR3. In DNA, the CDR3 is TGTGCCAGCAAGACGGGGGAGAGCACCGGGGAGCTGTTTTTT. It translates to CASKTGESTGELFF. Drawing the rest from reference TRBV2 and TRBJ2-2, the complete variable domain is EPEVTQTPSHQVTQMGQEVILRCVPISNHLYFYWYRQILGQKVEFLVSFYNNEISEKSEIFDDQFSVERPDGSNFTLKIRSTKLEDSAMYFCASKTGESTGELFFGEGSRLTVL.

CDR3 nucleotides: TGTGCCAGCAGTGACCAGCTAGCGGTCCCCAATCAGCCCCAGCATTTT. As protein: CASSDQLAVPNQPQHF. The rearrangement links TRBV6-1 to TRBJ1-5; D is ambiguous. V lost 3 bases, J lost 3 bases, and 15 bases lay in between. Germline V CDR1 and CDR2: MNHNS, SASEGT. The CDR3 contains 16 residues.